These 26 T cell receptor beta chains were all obtained from the same sample, sequenced in a study of technical replicates of blood from a few donors. Clones were read by immunoSEQ multiplex PCR, and TCRdb kept only the in-frame ones, dropping some. The sample records 70,000 to 80,000 clones, around 93% being singletons. The source material was T cells isolated from PBMCs. Receptor source: a human donor in good health.

CDR3 amino acids: CAWSRQGGYGYTF. The CDR3 DNA sequence: TGTGCCTGGAGTCGCCAGGGCGGCTATGGCTACACCTTC. The chain employs TRBV30 and TRBJ1-2, with a weak D call TRBD1 (5 bases). The CDR3 has 13 residues. Germline-derived CDR1 and CDR2 are GTSNPN and SVGIG (reference sequence). The V and J ends lost 2 bases and 4 bases respectively, with 11 bases between them.

This clone has just one count. The chain recombines TRBV27 with TRBJ2-5, with D perhaps TRBD2 (5 bases). Germline CDR1 and CDR2: MNHEY and SMNVEV (reference sequence). Deletions cut 2 bases from V and 5 bases from J, with 15 bases between. The CDR3 consists of 15 residues. CDR3 DNA: TGTGCCAGCAGTTTAGGCTCTAGCAGGTTTGAGACCCAGTACTTC. This encodes CASSLGSSRFETQYF.

The V gene is TRBV14, the J gene TRBJ2-5; D gene ambiguous. V shed 5 bases and J shed 3 bases, with 22 bases lying between them. The CDR3 runs 17 residues. Germline V CDR1 and CDR2: SGHDN, FVKESK. The CDR3 sequence is CASSESRKFQEEETQYF. CDR3 DNA sequence: TGTGCCAGCAGCGAGTCGAGAAAATTTCAAGAGGAAGAGACCCAGTACTTC.

The chain uses TRBV9 and TRBJ2-2, with TRBD2 as a possible D gene (6 bases). The CDR3 sequence is 18 residues long. V gave up 0 bases and J gave up 2 bases, with 17 bases separating them. Looked up from germline, CDR1 is SGDLS and CDR2 is YYNGEE. The chain's CDR3 is CASSVGPAGKLNTGELFF. The DNA for the CDR3 is TGTGCCAGCAGCGTAGGCCCAGCGGGCAAACTTAACACCGGGGAGCTGTTTTTT. Based on the CDR3 plus reference TRBV9 and TRBJ2-2, the full variable domain is DSGVTQTPKHLITATGQRVTLRCSPRSGDLSVYWYQQSLDQGLQFLIQYYNGEERAKGNILERFSAQQFPDLHSELNLSSLELGDSALYFCASSVGPAGKLNTGELFFGEGSRLTVL.

The chain is built from TRBV6-6 and TRBJ2-3; D ambiguous. This CDR3 is 14 amino acids long. Trimming pared 2 bases from V and 4 bases from J, leaving 10 bases between. In germline, CDR1 is MNHNY, CDR2 SVGAGI (reference sequence). CDR3 protein: CASSYRAEADTQYF. The CDR3 DNA sequence: TGTGCCAGCAGTTACAGAGCTGAGGCAGATACGCAGTATTTT.

The chain has TRBV7-3 and TRBJ2-7; the D gene is possibly TRBD1 (6 bases). Trimming stripped 2 bases from V and 3 bases from J, with 17 bases between. Looked up from germline, CDR1 is SGHTA and CDR2 is FQGTGA. This CDR3 has 16 residues. The CDR3 protein is CASSLQGGGSDYEQYF. The CDR3 region has the DNA TGTGCCAGCAGCTTACAAGGGGGTGGATCTGACTACGAGCAGTACTTC.

The V call is TRBV25-1, the J call TRBJ1-1, with D perhaps matching TRBD1 (6 bases). The V end lost 6 bases, the J end lost 5 bases, and 10 bases lay between the germline ends. Looked up from germline, CDR1 is MGHDK and CDR2 is SYGVNS. The CDR3 has 12 residues. CDR3 sequence reads: CASRQGLTEAFF. DNA of the CDR3: TGTGCCAGCAGACAGGGCTTAACTGAAGCTTTCTTT. Full variable domain (remainder filled in from reference TRBV25-1 and TRBJ1-1): EADIYQTPRYLVIGTGKKITLECSQTMGHDKMYWYQQDPGMELHLIHYSYGVNSTEKGDLSSESTVSRIRTEHFPLTLESARPSHTSQYLCASRQGLTEAFFGQGTRLTVV.

J is TRBJ2-3 and V is TRBV29-1, with D tentatively TRBD1 (5 bases). V shed 6 bases and J shed 2 bases, with 15 bases lying between them. Germline V gene lookup returns CDR1 SQVTM and CDR2 ANQGSEA. The CDR3 runs 14 residues. CDR3 sequence: CSVSRVKDTDTQYF. CDR3 nucleotide sequence: TGCAGCGTATCCAGGGTCAAAGACACAGATACGCAGTATTTT.

The chain is built from TRBV28 and TRBJ2-1, with D hard to call. V lost 10 bases, J lost 1 base, and 8 bases lay in between. The CDR3 has 12 amino acids. In germline, CDR1 is MDHEN, CDR2 SYDVKM. In nucleotides, the CDR3 is TGTGCCACCACCGAGTCCTACAATGAGCAGTTCTTC. Protein sequence: CATTESYNEQFF.

J is TRBJ1-4 and V is TRBV2; weak D call: TRBD1 (5 bases). Germline V gene data show CDR1 as SNHLY and CDR2 as FYNNEI. This CDR3 spans 14 amino acids. The V gene lost 7 bases and the J gene lost 4 bases, with 13 bases spanning the gap. The CDR3 sequence: CASTLTAINEKLFF. The CDR3 DNA sequence: TGTGCCAGCACCCTGACAGCTATTAATGAAAAACTGTTTTTT.

V is TRBV12-5 and J is TRBJ2-1; 7 nucleotides agree with TRBD2. The CDR3 consists of 17 residues. The V gene's germline CDR1 is LGHNT and CDR2 FRNRAP. Trimming removed 2 bases from V and 4 bases from J; junction bases left unmatched: 11. CDR3 bases: TGTGCTAGTGGTTTGAACCCAGGAGCGGGGTTTTACAATGAGCAGTTCTTC. Amino acid sequence: CASGLNPGAGFYNEQFF.

The chain joins TRBV4-1 to TRBJ2-5; no firm D call. Trimming removed 1 base from V and 4 bases from J, with 10 bases in between. The CDR3 is made up of 14 amino acids. Per germline, CDR1 MGHRA and CDR2 YSYEKL. The CDR3 reads CASSQALVGETQYF. As DNA, the CDR3 is TGCGCCAGCAGCCAAGCCCTAGTTGGAGAGACCCAGTACTTC.

This sequence joins TRBV30 and TRBJ1-2; 8 bases align to TRBD1. CDR1 and CDR2 from the germline V gene are GTSNPN and SVGIG (reference sequence). V was clipped by 8 bases and J by 8 bases; unmatched bases: 10. This CDR3 comprises 12 residues. In nucleotides, the CDR3 is TGTGCCAGTATCGGACAGGGAGGAGGCTACACCTTC. Amino acids: CASIGQGGGYTF.

This chain links TRBV28 with TRBJ1-5, with 7 bases aligning to TRBD1. J was trimmed by 7 bases and V by 3 bases; bases with no gene match: 6. The CDR3 covers 14 residues. Germline CDR1 is MDHEN and CDR2 is SYDVKM. DNA for the CDR3: TGTGCCAGCAGTTTGGTTCTCAGGGGGCAGCCCCAGCATTTT. The encoded protein is CASSLVLRGQPQHF.

This chain connects TRBV9 to TRBJ2-1, with 7 nucleotides matching TRBD1. Trimming cost V 0 bases and J 7 bases; bases outside gene matches: 10. This CDR3 has 16 amino acids. CDR1 is SGDLS and CDR2 is YYNGEE in the germline V gene. The CDR3 spells CASSVGLRETGNEQFF. In DNA, the CDR3 is TGTGCCAGCAGCGTAGGTTTGAGGGAGACAGGGAATGAGCAGTTCTTC.

This clone was detected only once. V gene TRBV7-3 combines with J gene TRBJ2-7; TRBD2 aligns across 7 bases. This CDR3 region has 15 residues. CDR1 and CDR2 (germline): SGHTA, FQGTGA. With V trimmed by 5 bases and J by 2 bases, 9 bases remained unmatched. The CDR3 is CASSQSGGGAYEQYF. CDR3 bases: TGTGCCAGCAGCCAATCGGGGGGAGGGGCCTACGAGCAGTACTTC.

The chain recombines TRBV28 with TRBJ1-4; 7 positions agree with TRBD1. The CDR3 has 14 amino acids. CDR1 and CDR2 from the germline V gene are MDHEN and SYDVKM. Losses at the gene ends were 6 bases for V and 10 bases for J; bases not matched to a gene: 11. The CDR3: CASSPPTYRGKLFF. In DNA, the CDR3 is TGTGCCAGCAGCCCGCCCACTTACAGGGGAAAACTGTTTTTT.

The chain carries TRBV30 and TRBJ1-5; D is ambiguous. Per the germline V gene, CDR1 is GTSNPN and CDR2 is SVGIG (reference sequence). The CDR3 spans 13 residues. V gave up 4 bases and J gave up 6 bases, with 13 bases separating them. The CDR3 coding sequence is TGTGCCTGGAACGCGGTGGCGGGTCAGCCCCAGCATTTT. Translation: CAWNAVAGQPQHF.

V usage is TRBV28 and J usage is TRBJ2-3, with 10 bases fitting TRBD2. The V gene's germline CDR1 is MDHEN and CDR2 SYDVKM. The CDR3 contains 16 residues. V lost 4 bases and J lost 6; bases outside the gene matches: 10. The CDR3 loop is CASSSSGAGGWDTQYF. The CDR3 coding sequence is TGTGCCAGCAGTTCCTCAGGAGCGGGAGGGTGGGATACGCAGTATTTT.

In DNA form, the CDR3 reads TGTGCCAGCAGCTTGGGGCAGGTCGACGAGCAGTACTTC. Amino acid sequence: CASSLGQVDEQYF. The chain joins TRBV5-4 to TRBJ2-7; D is ambiguous. V lost 0 bases, J lost 5 bases, and 9 bases lay in between. This CDR3 comprises 13 residues. The germline V gene encodes CDR1 SGHNT and CDR2 YYREEE (reference sequence).

This chain links TRBV6-5 with TRBJ2-5; no clear D. In germline, CDR1 is MNHEY, CDR2 SVGAGI. The V gene lost 0 bases and the J gene lost 4 bases, with 6 bases spanning the gap. This CDR3 contains 13 residues. DNA for the CDR3: TGTGCCAGCAGTTACTCGAGAGGAGAGACCCAGTACTTC. Protein product: CASSYSRGETQYF.

The V and J genes are TRBV6-5 and TRBJ2-7; TRBD2 agrees at 8 bases. Germline lookup yields CDR1 MNHEY and CDR2 SVGAGI. CDR3 length: 16 residues. V shed 0 bases, J shed 3 bases, and the junction held 7 bases outside the gene matches. The chain's CDR3 is CASSYSKGTRSYEQYF. The CDR3 DNA reads as TGTGCCAGCAGTTACTCGAAAGGGACTAGGAGCTACGAGCAGTACTTC.

The chain employs TRBV11-1 and TRBJ1-5, with D uncertain. Germline CDR1 reads SGHAT; CDR2 reads FQDESV (reference sequence). V was pared by 3 bases and J by 7 bases, with 10 bases between. The CDR3 runs 13 residues. CDR3 nucleotide sequence: TGTGCCAGCAGCTTCGGAGGCGACCAGCCCCAGCATTTT. Translation gives CASSFGGDQPQHF.

The chain has TRBV9 and TRBJ2-3, with D possibly matching TRBD2 (5 bases). V was cut by 0 bases and J by 1 base, with 6 bases left in between. Germline V CDR1 and CDR2: SGDLS, YYNGEE. CDR3 length: 14 residues. CDR3 sequence reads: CASSVARGTDTQYF. CDR3 nucleotide sequence: TGTGCCAGCAGCGTAGCGCGGGGCACAGATACGCAGTATTTT.

The V call is TRBV28, the J call TRBJ2-4; D is unresolved. The CDR3 runs to 15 residues. Germline V lookup: CDR1 MDHEN, CDR2 SYDVKM. V was shortened by 5 bases and J by 3 bases, with 14 bases between the two germline ends. The CDR3 reads CASSVTRVGKNIQYF. CDR3 nucleotide sequence: TGTGCCAGCAGTGTCACTCGCGTTGGCAAAAACATTCAGTACTTC.

The rearrangement links TRBV15 to TRBJ1-2, with D unclear. The CDR3 length is 11 residues. Germline V CDR1 and CDR2: LNHNV, YYDKDF (reference sequence). Trimming left V 6 bases short and J 7 bases short, with 9 bases between. The CDR3 nucleotides read TGTGCCACCAGAGATGGCCCTGGCTACACCTTC. Its protein product is CATRDGPGYTF.